These 17 T cell receptor beta chains were all obtained from the same sample, sequenced in a study of cytomegalovirus exposure and HLA in healthy donors. A multiplex PCR was run with 60 Vbeta primers and 13 Jbeta primers. Only in-frame clones appear in the TCRdb table, and some are missing; sequencing was by immunoSEQ multiplex PCR. The repertoire shows about 140,000 clones; the top ten hold less than 3.5%. The sequencing input was PBMCs. Receptors were obtained from a middle-aged man in good health and CMV-seronegative.

This chain connects TRBV11-2 to TRBJ1-2; D gene unclear. The CDR3 has 12 amino acids. Trimming took off 0 bases at V and 9 bases at J, with 8 bases between the two ends. Per the germline V gene, CDR1 is SGHAT and CDR2 is FQNNGV. CDR3 DNA sequence: TGTGCCAGCAGCTTAGAGACGGGGAGCTACACCTTC. Its translation: CASSLETGSYTF.

The genes are TRBV11-2 and TRBJ2-3; 8 bases agree with TRBD2. CDR3 length: 14 residues. Looked up from germline, CDR1 is SGHAT and CDR2 is FQNNGV. Trimming at V came to 8 bases and at J to 2 bases, leaving 6 bases not matched to a gene. This chain's CDR3 is CASSGGAATDTQYF. CDR3 nucleotides: TGTGCCAGCTCGGGGGGGGCAGCCACAGATACGCAGTATTTT.

The chain links TRBV5-4 to TRBJ2-3, with D perhaps matching TRBD1 (5 bases). The CDR3 totals 14 residues. The germline V and J ends were trimmed by 4 bases and 10 bases, with 19 bases remaining between them. Germline lookup yields CDR1 SGHNT and CDR2 YYREEE (reference sequence). The DNA of the CDR3 is TGTGCCAGCAGCGAAGACCGACAGAGAAACTCGCAGTATTTT. The encoded protein is CASSEDRQRNSQYF.

CDR3 in amino acids: CASRRAPGEFYGYTF. The CDR3 coding sequence is TGTGCCAGCAGACGGGCCCCAGGGGAGTTCTATGGCTACACCTTC. The V gene is TRBV6-5, the J gene TRBJ1-2, with D tentatively TRBD1 (6 bases). V lost 6 bases and J 4 bases, leaving 18 bases between the germline ends. CDR3 length: 15 amino acids. From germline, CDR1 is MNHEY and CDR2 SVGAGI.

The chain is built from TRBV5-1 and TRBJ2-3, with 9 bases identical to TRBD2. From germline, CDR1 is SGHRS and CDR2 YFSETQ. The CDR3 loop spans 16 amino acids. Germline trimming cut 4 bases from V and 0 bases from J; bases unmatched to any gene: 6. The chain's CDR3 is CASSDPSGVSTDTQYF. CDR3 in DNA: TGCGCCAGCAGCGACCCTAGCGGGGTAAGCACAGATACGCAGTATTTT.

CDR3 residues: CSVEIAGGDTQYF. CDR3 sequence (DNA): TGCAGCGTTGAAATAGCGGGGGGCGACACCCAGTACTTC. V and J are TRBV29-1 and TRBJ2-5; 10 nucleotides match TRBD2. CDR3 length: 13 amino acids. Trimming at V came to 2 bases and at J to 8 bases, leaving 5 bases not matched to a gene. Germline V CDR1 and CDR2: SQVTM, ANQGSEA.

The CDR3 bases are TGCGCCAGCAGCCAAGACGCTACAGCTTATCAGCCCCAGCATTTT. Its protein product is CASSQDATAYQPQHF. The chain joins TRBV4-1 to TRBJ1-5; no reliable D call. Trimming cost V 0 bases and J 5 bases, with 11 bases left between them. Per the germline V gene, CDR1 is MGHRA and CDR2 is YSYEKL. This CDR3 is built from 15 residues.

The chain couples TRBV7-6 to TRBJ1-5, with unresolved D. The CDR3 sequence is 13 residues long. Trimming cost V 5 bases and J 3 bases, with 8 bases left between them. Germline assignment: CDR1 SGHVS and CDR2 FNYEAQ. CDR3: CASSIGINQPQHF. Written as DNA, the CDR3 is TGTGCCAGCAGCATAGGTATCAATCAGCCCCAGCATTTT.

This sequence joins TRBV4-1 and TRBJ2-2, with 7 bases lining up with TRBD2. CDR1 MGHRA and CDR2 YSYEKL come from the germline V gene. Trimming cost V 4 bases and J 7 bases; bases outside gene matches: 12. CDR3 length: 16 amino acids. As DNA, the CDR3 is TGCGCCAGCAGCCGTAACTCGGGGGGACTGGTCGGGGAGCTGTTTTTT. It encodes CASSRNSGGLVGELFF.

The chain combines TRBV9 with TRBJ1-3; D may be TRBD1 (5 bases). The V gene lost 3 bases and the J gene lost 3 bases, with 16 bases spanning the gap. The germline gives CDR1 SGDLS, CDR2 YYNGEE. The CDR3 has 16 residues. DNA of the CDR3: TGTGCCAGCAGCGAGAGCGGGGCTATCTTTGGAAACACCATATATTTT. Translation: CASSESGAIFGNTIYF.

CDR3 amino acids: CASSLYQGATDTQYF. The CDR3 nucleotides read TGTGCCAGCAGCTTATATCAGGGGGCGACAGATACGCAGTATTTT. The rearrangement links TRBV7-9 to TRBJ2-3, with 8 bases fitting TRBD1. The CDR3 runs 15 residues. Unmatched junction bases numbered 4, after V lost 2 bases and J lost 3 bases. Germline loops: CDR1 SEHNR, CDR2 FQNEAQ (reference sequence).

This chain uses TRBV4-3 with TRBJ1-2; a possible D gene is TRBD1 (5 bases). The germline CDR1 and CDR2 sequences are LGHNA and YSLEER. The V gene lost 0 bases and the J gene lost 2 bases, with 7 bases spanning the gap. The CDR3 loop spans 14 amino acids. The CDR3 reads CASSQDPGNYGYTF. Here the CDR3 DNA reads TGCGCCAGCAGCCAAGATCCAGGGAACTATGGCTACACCTTC.

V and J are TRBV7-6 and TRBJ2-1, with D possibly TRBD1 on 5 matching bases. Per the germline V gene, CDR1 is SGHVS and CDR2 is FNYEAQ. The CDR3 is made up of 15 amino acids. Trimming removed 0 bases from V and 3 bases from J, with 9 bases in between. The CDR3 is CASSLARGNYNEQFF. CDR3 in DNA: TGTGCCAGCAGCTTAGCAAGGGGTAACTACAATGAGCAGTTCTTC.

CDR3 coding DNA: TGTGCCAGTAGTATTTATGGGTTTAGCGACGAGCAGTACTTC. The encoded protein is CASSIYGFSDEQYF. The chain employs TRBV19 and TRBJ2-7, with D possibly TRBD2 on 5 matching bases. The CDR3 consists of 14 residues. Germline CDR1 reads LNHDA; CDR2 reads SQIVND (reference sequence). Deletions cut 3 bases from V and 5 bases from J, with 14 bases between.

The chain links TRBV4-3 to TRBJ2-7, with 10 positions matching TRBD2. CDR1 and CDR2 from the germline V gene are LGHNA and YSLEER. Trimming at V came to 0 bases and at J to 3 bases, leaving 5 bases not matched to a gene. The CDR3 contains 16 residues. CDR3 protein: CASSQDGLAANYEQYF. The DNA for the CDR3 is TGCGCCAGCAGCCAAGACGGACTAGCGGCCAACTACGAGCAGTACTTC.

This chain uses TRBV15 with TRBJ2-4; D might be TRBD1 (6 bases). Germline CDR1 and CDR2: LNHNV and YYDKDF (reference sequence). The V and J ends lost 1 base and 4 bases respectively, with 11 bases between them. The CDR3 extends over 15 amino acids. The CDR3, as DNA: TGTGCCACCAGCAGAGGGGAACAGGGTAAAAACATTCAGTACTTC. Translating gives CATSRGEQGKNIQYF.

The chain links TRBV6-1 to TRBJ2-7, with 7 bases matching TRBD2. Looked up from germline, CDR1 is MNHNS and CDR2 is SASEGT. The J segment lost 2 bases and the V segment lost 6 bases, leaving 7 bases of the junction unmatched. The CDR3 covers 14 residues. The CDR3 region has the DNA TGTGCCAGCAGCCTTAGCGGGCGAACCTACGAGCAGTACTTC. It translates to CASSLSGRTYEQYF.